The table lists the clone carrying this T cell receptor beta chain with a count of one. No antigen is known for it. V was pared by 4 bases and J by 6 bases, with 8 bases of the junction left unmatched. Germline lookup yields CDR1 LGHNA and CDR2 YSLEER. The CDR3 has 15 amino acids. The sample belongs to a study of T cell responses to AZD1222 COVID-19 vaccine. Method: immunoSEQ multiplex PCR; TCRdb's copy keeps in-frame clones and lacks some. The sample has fewer than 110,000 clones, around nine tenths seen once. Study-wide results and limits: The donor group comprised mostly white British people and more females; the analysis possibly underestimated clonal diversity.

The clonotype originates from an adult in good health. J is TRBJ2-7 and V is TRBV4-3, with TRBD1 identical over 11 bases. Specimen: peripheral blood, collected on day 0 of AZD1222 vaccination. In DNA, the CDR3 is TGCGCCAGCAGCCCGGACAGGGGGCGCGTCACCGAGCAGTACTTC. Protein product: CASSPDRGRVTEQYF.